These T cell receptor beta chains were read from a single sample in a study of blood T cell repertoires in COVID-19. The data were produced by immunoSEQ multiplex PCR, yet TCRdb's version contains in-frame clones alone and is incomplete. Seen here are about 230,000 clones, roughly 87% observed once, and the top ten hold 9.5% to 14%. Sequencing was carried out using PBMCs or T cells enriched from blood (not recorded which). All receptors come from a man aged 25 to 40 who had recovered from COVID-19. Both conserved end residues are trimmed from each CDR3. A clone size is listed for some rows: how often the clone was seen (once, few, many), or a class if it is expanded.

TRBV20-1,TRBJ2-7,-,SARLVYEQY
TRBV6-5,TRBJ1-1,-,ASRRLQGLNTEAF
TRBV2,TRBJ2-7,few,ASSDGEGGAYEQY
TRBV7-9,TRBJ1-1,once,ASSPQMNTEAF
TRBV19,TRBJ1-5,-,ASQRGRGQPQH
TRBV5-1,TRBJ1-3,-,ASSRTDSGNTIY
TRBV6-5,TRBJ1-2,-,ASNTGLLNYGYT
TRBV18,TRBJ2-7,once,ASSPPVHSYEQY
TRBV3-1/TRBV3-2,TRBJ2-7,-,ASAAPPGETYEQY
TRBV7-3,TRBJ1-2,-,ASSDDRGGGYT
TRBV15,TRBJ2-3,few,ATSSPSGSTDTQY
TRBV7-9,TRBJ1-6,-,ASSLRGQGGSPLH
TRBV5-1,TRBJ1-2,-,ASSAIKFEGGNNYGYT